This T cell receptor (beta chain) stems from a study of blood T cell repertoires in COVID-19. Germline assignment: CDR1 SGHRS and CDR2 YFSETQ. The CDR3 sequence is 18 residues long. Losses at the gene ends were 4 bases for V and 10 bases for J; bases not matched to a gene: 15. The assay was immunoSEQ multiplex PCR, and TCRdb's table has in-frame clones only and misses some. The table has roughly 50,000 clones, 89% seen once; the top ten hold over 11%. V gene TRBV5-1 combines with J gene TRBJ2-1; 15 nucleotides line up with TRBD2. This receptor was identified in a woman aged 55-69 years with active COVID-19. What was sequenced was peripheral blood. The CDR3 nucleotides read TGCGCCAGCAGCGGAACCGGGACTAGCGGGGGGCTTATGCGGGAGCAGTTCTTC. It yields the protein CASSGTGTSGGLMREQFF.